A single sample is the source of the 15 T cell receptor beta chains below, sequenced in a study of response to subunit inactivated influenza vaccine. TCRdb fed the RT-PCR reads into MiXCR, producing one record per CDR3 protein. This table has more than 700,000 distinct CDR3 sequences, 21% appearing once. Sequenced here: PBMCs from blood, sampled 4 to 6 days after vaccination. The origin of the receptors is a middle-aged man who received an inactivated influenza vaccine.

This clonotype was seen a few times. The genes are TRBV12-3 or TRBV12-4 and TRBJ1-3, with 10 positions matching TRBD1. The CDR3 extends over 15 amino acids. Trimming removed 6 bases from V and 3 bases from J; junction bases left unmatched: 5. The CDR3 nucleotides are TGTGCCAGCAGCCGAGGACAGGGGGGTGGAAACACCATATATTTT. Protein sequence: CASSRGQGGGNTIYF.

This clonotype was counted only a few times. The rearrangement joins TRBV7-2 to TRBJ2-1; the D gene is possibly TRBD2 (6 bases). The CDR3 is 13 amino acids. With 4 bases removed from V and 9 bases from J, the gap between germline ends came to 13 bases. From germline, CDR1 is SGHTA and CDR2 FQGNSA. CDR3 bases: TGTGCCAGCAGCTACGGGGGACGAGGTGAGCAGTTCTTC. Translation: CASSYGGRGEQFF.

This chain connects TRBV20-1 to TRBJ2-5, with 10 bases lining up with TRBD2. Germline V lookup: CDR1 DFQATT, CDR2 SNEGSKA (reference sequence). This CDR3 comprises 13 residues. Trimming cost V 5 bases and J 5 bases; bases outside gene matches: 5. CDR3 in DNA: TGCAGTGCTCCCAATAGCGGGAGGGAGACCCAGTACTTC. This encodes CSAPNSGRETQYF.

This clonotype was detected once. The V and J genes are TRBV11-2 and TRBJ2-1; 7 positions agree with TRBD1. J gave up 2 bases and V 5 bases, and 6 bases lay outside the gene matches. CDR3 size: 15 residues. The germline CDR1 and CDR2 sequences are SGHAT and FQNNGV. The CDR3 is CASSVQGVAYNEQFF. The CDR3 nucleotides read TGTGCCAGCAGCGTCCAGGGGGTCGCCTACAATGAGCAGTTCTTC. The entire variable domain, with the rest obtained from reference TRBV11-2 and TRBJ2-1, is as follows: EAGVAQSPRYKIIEKRQSVAFWCNPISGHATLYWYQQILGQGPKLLIQFQNNGVVDDSQLPKDRFSAERLKGVDSTLKIQPAKLEDSAVYLCASSVQGVAYNEQFFGPGTRLTVL.

V and J are TRBV6-5 and TRBJ1-5; no definite D call. The CDR3 runs to 16 residues. Trimming shortened V by 0 bases and J by 0 bases, and 9 bases separated the two germline ends. Germline V CDR1 and CDR2: MNHEY, SVGAGI. The CDR3 spells CASSYSWANSNQPQHF. The CDR3 region has the DNA TGTGCCAGCAGTTACTCGTGGGCGAATAGCAATCAGCCCCAGCATTTT.

This chain uses TRBV19 with TRBJ2-5; the D gene is possibly TRBD2 (6 bases). V lost 4 bases, J lost 7 bases, and 13 bases lay in between. The germline V gene has CDR1 LNHDA and CDR2 SQIVND (reference sequence). The CDR3 sequence is 13 residues long. Here the CDR3 reads CASSTGLRGTQYF. In nucleotides, the CDR3 is TGTGCCAGTAGTACAGGGTTGCGGGGGACCCAGTACTTC.

The chain recombines TRBV4-3 with TRBJ2-4; unclear D gene. The V gene lost 4 bases and the J gene lost 0 bases, with 10 bases spanning the gap. Germline lookup yields CDR1 LGHNA and CDR2 YSLEER. The CDR3 sequence is 15 residues long. The CDR3 here is CASSPSLVAKNIQYF. As DNA, the CDR3 is TGCGCCAGCAGCCCCAGCCTGGTAGCCAAAAACATTCAGTACTTC.

The chain uses TRBV3-1 and TRBJ1-1; TRBD1 agrees at 8 bases. Per germline, CDR1 LGHDT and CDR2 YNNKEL (reference sequence). Trimming at V came to 5 bases and at J to 5 bases, leaving 7 bases not matched to a gene. The CDR3 has 14 amino acids. In DNA, the CDR3 is TGTGCCAGCAGCACAGTCAGGGGGCGGACTGAAGCTTTCTTT. Its translation: CASSTVRGRTEAFF. The complete variable domain, with remaining parts taken from reference TRBV3-1 and TRBJ1-1, reads DTAVSQTPKYLVTQMGNDKSIKCEQNLGHDTMYWYKQDSKKFLKIMFSYNNKELIINETVPNRFSPKSPDKAHLNLHINSLELGDSAVYFCASSTVRGRTEAFFGQGTRLTVV.

This clonotype was observed many times. The J gene is TRBJ2-1, the V gene TRBV6-1, with D perhaps being TRBD1 or TRBD2 (5 bases each). CDR3 length: 13 amino acids. With 6 bases removed from V and 8 bases from J, the gap between germline ends came to 14 bases. Germline V lookup: CDR1 MNHNS, CDR2 SASEGT. This CDR3 is CASSLGPPDEQFF. CDR3 DNA: TGTGCCAGCAGCCTGGGACCGCCGGATGAGCAGTTCTTC.

The V gene is TRBV6-5, the J gene TRBJ2-7, with D perhaps matching TRBD1 (6 bases). Germline CDR1 and CDR2: MNHEY and SVGAGI. V lost 5 bases and J 6 bases, leaving 11 bases between the germline ends. The CDR3 consists of 12 residues. CDR3 sequence (DNA): TGTGCCAGCAGTACCGGACAGCGCGAGCAGTACTTC. Translating gives CASSTGQREQYF.

This clonotype was counted between two and nine times. The chain uses TRBV11-2 and TRBJ2-3; TRBD2 matches at 8 bases. CDR3 length: 18 amino acids. V was clipped by 5 bases and J by 2 bases; unmatched bases: 15. Germline CDR1 and CDR2: SGHAT and FQNNGV. CDR3 residues: CASSATPGGGFPTDTQYF. The CDR3, as DNA: TGTGCCAGCAGCGCAACTCCGGGCGGGGGGTTCCCCACAGATACGCAGTATTTT.

This clonotype was seen a handful of times. The junction departs from germline at one end; a sequencing error may be responsible. The V call is TRBV6-6, the J call TRBJ2-1; D unresolved. Germline V gene lookup returns CDR1 MNHNY and CDR2 SVGAGI (reference sequence). This CDR3 has 12 amino acids. CDR3 DNA: TGTGCCAGCGGTTATTACCGGAATGAGCAGTTCTTC. This codes for CASGYYRNEQFF.

The chain has TRBV27 and TRBJ2-1; the match to TRBD2 covers 11 bases. Germline CDR1 is MNHEY and CDR2 is SMNVEV (reference sequence). This CDR3 has 18 residues. The V gene end was trimmed by 2 bases and the J gene end by 6 bases; junction bases not matched to a gene: 12. CDR3 loop: CASSLGLAGGVLSNEQFF. The CDR3 DNA sequence: TGTGCCAGCAGTTTAGGCCTAGCGGGGGGTGTCCTCTCCAATGAGCAGTTCTTC.

This rearrangement joins TRBV12-3 or TRBV12-4 to TRBJ2-5, with D possibly matching TRBD2 (6 bases). V gave up 3 bases and J gave up 2 bases, with 19 bases separating them. The CDR3 is 17 residues long. In DNA, the CDR3 is TGTGCCAGCAGTTTCTGGCGGGCAGATGGGGGGCAAGAGACCCAGTACTTC. Protein sequence: CASSFWRADGGQETQYF.

The chain employs TRBV30 and TRBJ2-2, with TRBD1 as a possible D gene (6 bases). The V gene lost 0 bases and the J gene lost 0 bases, with 14 bases spanning the gap. The CDR3 extends over 17 amino acids. Germline V CDR1 and CDR2: GTSNPN, SVGIG (reference sequence). DNA of the CDR3: TGTGCCTGGAGTGTCGGCAGGGGCCATCCGAACACCGGGGAGCTGTTTTTT. Translation gives CAWSVGRGHPNTGELFF.